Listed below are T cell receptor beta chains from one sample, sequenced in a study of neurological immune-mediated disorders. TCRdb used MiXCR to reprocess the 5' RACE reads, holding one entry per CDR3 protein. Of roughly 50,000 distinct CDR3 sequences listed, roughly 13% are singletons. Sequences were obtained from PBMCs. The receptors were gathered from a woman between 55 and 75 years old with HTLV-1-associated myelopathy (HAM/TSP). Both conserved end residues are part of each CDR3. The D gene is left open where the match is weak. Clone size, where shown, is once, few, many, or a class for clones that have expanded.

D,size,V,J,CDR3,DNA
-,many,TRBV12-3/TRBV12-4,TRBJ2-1,CASSGYRAPLEQFF,TGTGCCAGCAGTGGATACAGGGCCCCGCTTGAGCAGTTCTTC
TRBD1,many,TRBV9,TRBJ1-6,CASSDTTGSPLHF,TGTGCCAGCAGCGACACGACAGGGTCTCCCCTCCACTTT
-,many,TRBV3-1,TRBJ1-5,CASSQDQPGTQPQHF,TGTGCCAGCAGCCAAGATCAGCCAGGTACTCAGCCCCAGCATTTT
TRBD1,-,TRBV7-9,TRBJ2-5,CASSLGGQGETQYF,TGTGCCAGCAGCTTAGGCGGACAGGGCGAGACCCAGTACTTC
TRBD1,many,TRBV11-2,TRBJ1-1,CASSPRTGTEAFF,TGTGCCAGCAGCCCGCGGACAGGGACTGAAGCTTTCTTT
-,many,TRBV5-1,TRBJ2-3,CASSSRNTDTQYF,TGCGCCAGCAGCTCCCGAAACACAGATACGCAGTATTTT
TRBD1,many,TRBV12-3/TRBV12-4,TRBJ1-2,CASSQLLGQGRYGYTF,TGTGCCAGCAGCCAACTGCTGGGACAGGGTCGCTATGGCTACACCTTC
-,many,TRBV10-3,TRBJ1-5,CAISEADQPQHF,TGTGCCATCAGTGAGGCAGATCAGCCCCAGCATTTT
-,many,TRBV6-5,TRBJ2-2,CASSRRQLVTGELFF,TGTGCCAGCAGCCGCAGACAGTTAGTCACCGGGGAGCTGTTTTTT
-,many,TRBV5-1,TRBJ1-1,CASSLIIGANTEAFF,TGCGCCAGCAGCTTGATCATCGGCGCGAACACTGAAGCTTTCTTT
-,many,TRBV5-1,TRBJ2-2,CASSLDIPGELFF,TGCGCCAGCAGCTTGGACATCCCCGGGGAGCTGTTTTTT
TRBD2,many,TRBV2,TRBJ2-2,CASSEGASGSISTGELFF,TGTGCCAGCAGTGAAGGGGCTAGCGGGAGTATTTCGACCGGGGAGCTGTTTTTT
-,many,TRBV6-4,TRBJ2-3,CASSDSRADTQYF,TGTGCCAGCAGTGACTCGCGGGCAGATACGCAGTATTTT
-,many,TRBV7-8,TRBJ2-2,CASSRDGHTGELFF,TGTGCCAGCAGCCGGGACGGGCACACCGGGGAGCTGTTTTTT
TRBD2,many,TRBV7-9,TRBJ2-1,CASSSSVGLAGGPGSYNEQFF,TGTGCCAGCAGTAGTAGTGTGGGACTAGCGGGAGGGCCGGGGTCCTACAATGAGCAGTTCTTC
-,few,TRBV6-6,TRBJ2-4,CASSYYGGPQAKNIQYF,TGTGCCAGCAGTTACTACGGGGGGCCCCAAGCCAAAAACATTCAGTACTTC
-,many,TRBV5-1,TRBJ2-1,CASSLEAAPYNEQFF,TGCGCCAGCAGCTTGGAAGCGGCGCCCTACAATGAGCAGTTCTTC
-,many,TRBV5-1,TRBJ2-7,CASSLEGGEQYF,TGCGCCAGCAGCTTGGAGGGCGGCGAGCAGTACTTC
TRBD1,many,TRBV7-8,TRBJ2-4,CASSLTGGRGGWAKNIQYF,TGTGCCAGCAGCCTGACAGGGGGCCGGGGTGGTTGGGCCAAAAACATTCAGTACTTC
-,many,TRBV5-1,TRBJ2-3,CASSFDKGTQYF,TGCGCCAGCAGCTTTGACAAGGGCACGCAGTATTTT
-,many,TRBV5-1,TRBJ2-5,CASSMDGLRQETQYF,TGCGCCAGCAGCATGGATGGCCTACGGCAAGAGACCCAGTACTTC
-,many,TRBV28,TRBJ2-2,CASSLGYTGELFF,TGTGCCAGCAGTTTGGGGTACACCGGGGAGCTGTTTTTT